The rows below give T cell receptor beta chains drawn from one sample of a study of control samples from healthy donors and cancer patients. Generated by immunoSEQ multiplex PCR, the TCRdb table keeps only in-frame clones and is missing some. The table lists 120,000 or so clones, roughly 90% of them singletons, with approximately 39% in the top ten. Sequencing was carried out using blood. The receptors here all came from a man aged 45 to 65 in good health. Each CDR3 is given with its conserved first and last residue. Each record gives: V gene, J gene, clone size, D gene, CDR3 DNA, CDR3 protein. A D gene is named only where the DNA matches it firmly. Clone size is shown for a subset of rows, as once, few, many or a class of expanded clone.

>TRBV10-3|TRBJ1-2|NA|TRBD1
TGTGCCATCAGTGAGGAGGGGGCGCGGTTCGATGGCTACACCTTC
CAISEEGARFDGYTF
>TRBV7-8|TRBJ2-1|few|TRBD2
TGTGCCAGCAGCTTTAGACTAGCGGGGATCTACAATGAGCAGTTCTTC
CASSFRLAGIYNEQFF
>TRBV29-1|TRBJ1-3|NA|TRBD1
TGCAGCTTTTCAACAGGGGGCTCTGGAAACACCATATATTTT
CSFSTGGSGNTIYF
>TRBV3-1/TRBV3-2|TRBJ2-6|NA|NA
TGTGCCAGCACCAGGGGTTCTGGGGCCAACGTCCTGACTTTC
CASTRGSGANVLTF
>TRBV6-5|TRBJ1-2|once|NA
TGTGCCAGCAGCCCCGGGACCGACAACTATGGCTACACCTTC
CASSPGTDNYGYTF
>TRBV6-5|TRBJ1-2|NA|TRBD1
TGTGCCAGCAGGGGGACAGTCCTTAACTATGGCTACACCTTC
CASRGTVLNYGYTF
>TRBV10-3|TRBJ1-6|NA|TRBD1
TGTGCCTCCGGGGGGACAGGGAGCTCCTATAATTCACCCCTCCACTTT
CASGGTGSSYNSPLHF
>TRBV7-9|TRBJ2-6|NA|TRBD1
TGTGCCAGCAGCAAAAGGACAGGGCCGGAGGTCCTGACTTTC
CASSKRTGPEVLTF
>TRBV7-2|TRBJ2-3|NA|NA
TGTGCCAGCAGCCTACTAGAGGTAGATACGCAGTATTTT
CASSLLEVDTQYF
>TRBV30|TRBJ1-1|NA|NA
TGTGCCTCAAAGGGACCTTTGAACACTGAAGCTTTCTTT
CASKGPLNTEAFF
>TRBV7-2|TRBJ1-1|NA|TRBD1
TGTGCCAGCAGCTTGACAGGGGCTACGAACACTGAAGCTTTCTTT
CASSLTGATNTEAFF
>TRBV9|TRBJ2-1|NA|TRBD1
TGTGCCAGCAGCGCGACAGGGGAAATCGAGCAGTTCTTC
CASSATGEIEQFF
>TRBV7-2|TRBJ1-2|few|NA
TGTGCCAGCAGCTTAGGGCAGTCTATCTATGGCTACACCTTC
CASSLGQSIYGYTF
>TRBV5-1|TRBJ2-5|NA|NA
TGCGCCAGCAGCTTGGCCGTAGGTGGGGGGCGTGAGACCCAGTACTTC
CASSLAVGGGRETQYF
>TRBV2|TRBJ1-2|NA|NA
TGTGCCAGCAGTGTTTTGAGGAGAGGACTTGGCTACACCTTC
CASSVLRRGLGYTF
>TRBV3-1/TRBV3-2|TRBJ2-6|NA|NA
TGTGCCAGCAGCCAAAGCCGTCAGCTCGGCTCTGGGGCCAACGTCCTGACTTTC
CASSQSRQLGSGANVLTF
>TRBV18|TRBJ1-1|NA|TRBD1
TGTGCCAGCTCACTAGGACAGGCCCTCGAAGCTTTCTTT
CASSLGQALEAFF
>TRBV6-5|TRBJ1-6|NA|TRBD1
TGTGCCAGCAGTAGCCGGGACAGGGAAAATTCACCCCTCCACTTT
CASSSRDRENSPLHF
>TRBV19|TRBJ2-2|NA|TRBD1
TGTGCCAGTAGTATACCCGGGGTTCGGACAGGGAACACCGGGGAGCTGTTTTTT
CASSIPGVRTGNTGELFF
>TRBV27|TRBJ1-5|NA|NA
TGTGCCAGCAGTTTATGGGGCGGTCCTTATAGCAATCAGCCCCAGCATTTT
CASSLWGGPYSNQPQHF
>TRBV6-5|TRBJ2-5|NA|NA
TGTGCCAGCAGTCCGGGCACAGGGACGGAGACCCAGTACTTC
CASSPGTGTETQYF
>TRBV5-1|TRBJ2-3|NA|NA
TGCGCCAGCAGCTTGGCCGACGGGGGCGCAGATACGCAGTATTTT
CASSLADGGADTQYF
>TRBV4-1|TRBJ1-2|NA|NA
TGCGCCAGCAGCCAAGACGGGTATGGCTACACCTTC
CASSQDGYGYTF
>TRBV19|TRBJ2-1|NA|TRBD2
TGTGCCAGTGGACTAGCGGGGGGGCGGTCGATTGAGCAGTTCTTC
CASGLAGGRSIEQFF
>TRBV11-2|TRBJ2-3|NA|NA
TGTGCCAGCAGCCTACCCCTTGGGGATACGCAGTATTTT
CASSLPLGDTQYF
>TRBV30|TRBJ1-1|NA|NA
TGTGCCTGGAGTTACGGAGGGGGGAACACTGAAGCTTTCTTT
CAWSYGGGNTEAFF
>TRBV19|TRBJ2-5|NA|NA
TGTGCCAGTAGTAGGGACCGCACGGAGACCCAGTACTTC
CASSRDRTETQYF
>TRBV7-2|TRBJ2-7|NA|NA
TGTGCCAGCAGCTTACAGGACGGAGCCTACGAGCAGTACTTC
CASSLQDGAYEQYF
>TRBV6-2/TRBV6-3|TRBJ1-2|NA|NA
TGTGCCAGCAGCCCAGACACCTATGGCTACACCTTC
CASSPDTYGYTF
>TRBV28|TRBJ2-3|NA|NA
TGTGCCAGCAGTTCGTACTCCGGTAGGGCAGATACGCAGTATTTT
CASSSYSGRADTQYF
>TRBV2|TRBJ1-6|NA|NA
TGTGCCAGCAGTGAAGATTGGGCTGCCAATAATTCACCCCTCCACTTT
CASSEDWAANNSPLHF
>TRBV27|TRBJ1-2|NA|TRBD1
TGTGCCAGCAAACCGACAGGGGGCTATGGCTACACCTTC
CASKPTGGYGYTF
>TRBV27|TRBJ1-4|NA|NA
TGTGCCAGCAGTTTATCTGGGGGGATGGGTGAAAAACTGTTTTTT
CASSLSGGMGEKLFF
>TRBV7-7|TRBJ2-2|once|TRBD2
TGTGCCAGCAGCTCTCCGGGGGGGTTAAACACCGGGGAGCTGTTTTTT
CASSSPGGLNTGELFF
>TRBV30|TRBJ1-4|NA|NA
TGTGCCTGGTCAACAGGGATGCGTGAAAAACTGTTTTTT
CAWSTGMREKLFF
>TRBV6-5|TRBJ2-7|NA|TRBD1
TGTGCCAGCAGTTTTTCCCCGGGACAGGGAATCGAGCAGTACTTC
CASSFSPGQGIEQYF
>TRBV27|TRBJ2-7|NA|NA
TGTGCCAGCAGTTCGGGTAGCGGAGGCTACGAGCAGTACTTC
CASSSGSGGYEQYF